The next 6 T cell receptor beta chains were all read from a single sample in a study of blood T cell repertoires in COVID-19. Profiled with immunoSEQ multiplex PCR; TCRdb holds only in-frame clones, not every one. The profile shows roughly 330,000 clones, 88% of them singletons. Sequencing was performed on PBMCs or T cells enriched from blood (not recorded which). These receptors came from a man aged 30 to 39 who had recovered from COVID-19.

The chain combines TRBV6-5 with TRBJ2-7; 11 bases are a match to TRBD2. Germline V gene data show CDR1 as MNHEY and CDR2 as SVGAGI. The CDR3 length is 16 residues. Trimming cost V 2 bases and J 5 bases; bases outside gene matches: 8. The CDR3 loop reads CASSYVAGGLKNEQYF. CDR3 nucleotides: TGTGCCAGCAGTTACGTAGCGGGGGGGCTGAAGAACGAGCAGTACTTC.

The gene calls are TRBV27 and TRBJ1-6, with TRBD1 identical over 10 bases. The CDR3 sequence is 14 residues long. Trimming took 5 bases from V and 11 from J; bases not matched to a gene: 6. Germline CDR1 MNHEY, CDR2 SMNVEV (reference sequence). CDR3: CASSPGQGLAPLHF. Here the CDR3 DNA reads TGTGCCAGCAGTCCGGGACAGGGGCTCGCACCCCTCCACTTT.

V usage is TRBV18 and J usage is TRBJ2-2; 8 positions match TRBD1. V lost 4 bases and J lost 6; bases outside the gene matches: 7. This CDR3 is built from 15 residues. Germline lookup yields CDR1 KGHSH and CDR2 LQKENI. CDR3 coding DNA: TGTGCCAGCTCACATGGACAGGGACTGTCCGGGGAGCTGTTTTTT. Amino acid sequence: CASSHGQGLSGELFF.

The V and J genes are TRBV5-4 and TRBJ1-5, with D possibly being TRBD1 (5 bases). V was clipped by 6 bases and J by 7 bases, with 17 bases between them. The CDR3 runs 14 residues. CDR1 SGHNT and CDR2 YYREEE come from the germline V gene (reference sequence). CDR3 residues: CASTYWGGTQPQHF. Here the CDR3 DNA reads TGTGCCAGCACCTACTGGGGGGGTACCCAGCCCCAGCATTTT. The whole variable domain, filled in from reference TRBV5-4 and TRBJ1-5, reads ETGVTQSPTHLIKTRGQQVTLRCSSQSGHNTVSWYQQALGQGPQFIFQYYREEENGRGNFPPRFSGLQFPNYSSELNVNALELDDSALYLCASTYWGGTQPQHFGDGTRLSIL.

Only one count was recorded for this clone. CDR3: CASRDSRGIGDTF. In DNA form, the CDR3 reads TGTGCCAGCAGGGATTCCAGGGGTATCGGCGACACCTTC. The chain has TRBV5-4 and TRBJ1-2; tentative D call: TRBD1 (6 bases). V dropped 5 bases and J dropped 12 bases, with 20 bases sitting between them. Germline V lookup: CDR1 SGHNT, CDR2 YYREEE (reference sequence). The CDR3 has 13 amino acids. Supplemented by reference TRBV5-4 and TRBJ1-2, the full variable domain reads ETGVTQSPTHLIKTRGQQVTLRCSSQSGHNTVSWYQQALGQGPQFIFQYYREEENGRGNFPPRFSGLQFPNYSSELNVNALELDDSALYLCASRDSRGIGDTFGSGTRLTVV.

The table lists this clone with a count of one. The gene calls are TRBV11-3 and TRBJ2-5, with D tentatively TRBD2 (5 bases). Germline loops: CDR1 SGHNT, CDR2 YENEEA. The length of the CDR3 is 13 residues. V shed 3 bases and J shed 2 bases, with 7 bases lying between them. CDR3 coding DNA: TGTGCCAGCAGCTTGAGGGCTCAAGAGACCCAGTACTTC. It yields the protein CASSLRAQETQYF.